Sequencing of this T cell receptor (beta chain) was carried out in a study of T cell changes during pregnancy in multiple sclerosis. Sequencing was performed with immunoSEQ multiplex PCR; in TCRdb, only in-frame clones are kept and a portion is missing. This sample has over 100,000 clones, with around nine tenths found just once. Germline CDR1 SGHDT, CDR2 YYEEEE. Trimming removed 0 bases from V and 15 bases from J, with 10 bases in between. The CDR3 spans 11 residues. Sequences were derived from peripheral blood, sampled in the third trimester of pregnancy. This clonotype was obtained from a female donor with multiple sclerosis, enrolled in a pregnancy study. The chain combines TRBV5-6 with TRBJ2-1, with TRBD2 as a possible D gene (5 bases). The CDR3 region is CASSLDTRWFF. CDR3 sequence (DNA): TGTGCCAGCAGCTTGGATACTAGATGGTTCTTC.